A single sample gave rise to the 23 T cell receptor beta chains below, sequenced in a study of cytomegalovirus exposure and HLA in healthy donors. PCR primers comprised 60 Vbeta and 13 Jbeta primers. The table came from immunoSEQ multiplex PCR; TCRdb's copy has only in-frame clones and leaves some out. The table records around 170,000 clones, 80% of them present only once. Sequencing was performed on PBMCs. These receptors were taken from a man between 35 and 55 years old in good health and CMV-seropositive.

This sequence joins TRBV2 and TRBJ1-3; 9 nucleotides match TRBD1. After removal of 7 bases from V and 4 bases from J, the junction contained 5 bases not matched to a gene. From germline, CDR1 is SNHLY and CDR2 FYNNEI. The CDR3 totals 14 residues. DNA for the CDR3: TGTGCCAGCAAGGACAGGGGCGTAGGAAACACCATATATTTT. This encodes CASKDRGVGNTIYF. Full variable domain (missing parts from reference TRBV2 and TRBJ1-3): EPEVTQTPSHQVTQMGQEVILRCVPISNHLYFYWYRQILGQKVEFLVSFYNNEISEKSEIFDDQFSVERPDGSNFTLKIRSTKLEDSAMYFCASKDRGVGNTIYFGEGSWLTVV.

V gene TRBV7-9 combines with J gene TRBJ2-1; 7 nucleotides match TRBD1. CDR1 is SEHNR and CDR2 is FQNEAQ in the germline V gene (reference sequence). The CDR3 runs to 12 residues. With V trimmed by 4 bases and J by 9 bases, 3 bases remained unmatched. The CDR3 nucleotides read TGTGCCAGCAGCTCGACAGGGAGTGAGCAGTTCTTC. Translating gives CASSSTGSEQFF.

This chain joins TRBV7-2 and TRBJ2-5, with a weak D call TRBD2 (7 bases). The germline gives CDR1 SGHTA, CDR2 FQGNSA. Trimming shortened V by 4 bases and J by 2 bases, and 17 bases separated the two germline ends. The CDR3 has 16 residues. CDR3 loop: CASSSLYRGAQETQYF. The CDR3, as DNA: TGTGCCAGCAGCTCCCTTTATCGGGGGGCACAAGAGACCCAGTACTTC. Supplemented by reference TRBV7-2 and TRBJ2-5, the full variable domain reads GAGVSQSPSNKVTEKGKDVELRCDPISGHTALYWYRQSLGQGLEFLIYFQGNSAPDKSGLPSDRFSAERTGGSVSTLTIQRTQQEDSAVYLCASSSLYRGAQETQYFGPGTRLLVL.

This rearrangement joins TRBV7-2 to TRBJ2-3, with TRBD2 matching 12 bases. This CDR3 has 15 residues. The germline gives CDR1 SGHTA, CDR2 FQGNSA. Trimming cost V 5 bases and J 4 bases; bases outside gene matches: 4. CDR3 sequence reads: CASSTGTSGSDTQYF. The CDR3, as DNA: TGTGCCAGCAGCACCGGGACTAGCGGGTCAGATACGCAGTATTTT. Combining the CDR3 with reference TRBV7-2 and TRBJ2-3 gives the whole variable domain GAGVSQSPSNKVTEKGKDVELRCDPISGHTALYWYRQSLGQGLEFLIYFQGNSAPDKSGLPSDRFSAERTGGSVSTLTIQRTQQEDSAVYLCASSTGTSGSDTQYFGPGTRLTVL.

This chain uses TRBV6-5 with TRBJ1-6, with 9 nucleotides matching TRBD1. Germline values: CDR1 MNHEY, CDR2 SVGAGI. The CDR3 sequence is 15 residues long. The junction had 10 bases not matched to a gene; V was cut back by 7 bases and J by 9 bases. The CDR3 is CASNQRTGATSPLHF. CDR3 nucleotide sequence: TGTGCCAGCAACCAAAGGACAGGGGCGACTTCACCCCTCCACTTT.

With respect to this clone: One end of the junction fails to match germline, which may point to a read error. This chain connects TRBV7-9 to TRBJ2-2; 7 positions agree with TRBD1. The CDR3 consists of 16 residues. In germline, CDR1 is SEHNR, CDR2 FQNEAQ (reference sequence). CDR3 loop: CSSSPRGTANTGELFF. CDR3 in DNA: TGTTCCAGCAGCCCGAGAGGGACAGCGAACACCGGGGAGCTGTTTTTT.

V gene TRBV27 combines with J gene TRBJ2-6; 7 bases line up with TRBD1. The germline V gene has CDR1 MNHEY and CDR2 SMNVEV (reference sequence). The CDR3 consists of 15 residues. The V and J ends lost 5 bases and 5 bases, in that order; junction bases with no gene match: 6. CDR3 in amino acids: CASSGTVRRANVLTF. The CDR3 DNA is TGTGCCAGCAGTGGGACAGTTCGTCGGGCCAACGTCCTGACTTTC.

The chain carries TRBV5-8 and TRBJ2-5; D unresolved. The germline V gene encodes CDR1 SGHTS and CDR2 YDEGEE. Deletions cut 2 bases from V and 5 bases from J, with 7 bases between. The length of the CDR3 is 12 residues. The CDR3 nucleotides read TGTGCCAGCAGCTTAGCCCGGGAGACCCAGTACTTC. Residues: CASSLARETQYF. Full variable domain (remainder filled in from reference TRBV5-8 and TRBJ2-5): EAGVTQSPTHLIKTRGQQATLRCSPISGHTSVYWYQQALGLGLQFLLWYDEGEERNRGNFPPRFSGRQFPNYSSELNVNALELEDSALYLCASSLARETQYFGPGTRLLVL.

Of note for this clone: The junction and the germline gene differ at one end; a read error may be behind it. This chain uses TRBV7-7 with TRBJ2-7, with 10 positions matching TRBD2. This CDR3 region has 18 residues. From germline, CDR1 is SSHAT and CDR2 FNYEAQ (reference sequence). CDR3 nucleotide sequence: TGTGCTAGCAGCTTAAAAGCCGCCTCCGGGACTAGCGTAAAGGGGGAGTACTTC. This gives the protein CASSLKAASGTSVKGEYF.

The chain is built from TRBV5-6 and TRBJ1-5; 11 positions agree with TRBD1. V trimming: 4 bases; J trimming: 4 bases; junction bases outside the gene matches: 4. The germline CDR1 and CDR2 sequences are SGHDT and YYEEEE. This CDR3 contains 15 residues. CDR3 amino acids: CASSPGTGGNQPQHF. In nucleotides, the CDR3 is TGTGCCAGCAGCCCTGGGACAGGGGGTAATCAGCCCCAGCATTTT.

The chain recombines TRBV4-3 with TRBJ2-1; possible D gene TRBD1, 5 bases. The germline V gene encodes CDR1 LGHNA and CDR2 YSLEER. CDR3 length: 14 residues. The V end was cut by 0 bases, the J end by 4 bases, with 7 bases between. The chain's CDR3 is CASSQEDNYNEQFF. The CDR3 bases are TGCGCCAGCAGCCAAGAGGACAATTACAATGAGCAGTTCTTC.

This rearrangement joins TRBV19 to TRBJ2-5, with TRBD2 as a possible D gene (6 bases). CDR1 LNHDA and CDR2 SQIVND come from the germline V gene (reference sequence). The CDR3 is made up of 15 amino acids. Trimming cost V 5 bases and J 5 bases, with 18 bases left between them. The CDR3 DNA reads as TGTGCCAGTAGTCCGGGCTTGCGGGGAATGGAGACCCAGTACTTC. This translates into CASSPGLRGMETQYF.

J is TRBJ1-3 and V is TRBV28; D remains unclear. CDR3 length: 17 amino acids. The germline V gene has CDR1 MDHEN and CDR2 SYDVKM. Trimming left V 2 bases short and J 4 bases short, with 18 bases between. The CDR3 nucleotides read TGTGCCAGCAGTTTACTGTTGACGGGGTTGGGAGGAAACACCATATATTTT. This translates into CASSLLLTGLGGNTIYF.

This chain joins TRBV10-3 and TRBJ1-3; D is possibly TRBD1 (5 bases). Germline loops: CDR1 ENHRY, CDR2 SYGVKD. Trimming took 5 bases from V and 4 from J, leaving 12 bases between them. The CDR3 has 14 residues. Here the CDR3 reads CAISSPGSGNTIYF. Here the CDR3 DNA reads TGTGCCATCAGTTCCCCAGGGTCGGGAAACACCATATATTTT.

The CDR3 spells CASSQTGYYEQYF. The CDR3 nucleotides are TGTGCCAGCAGCCAAACAGGGTACTACGAGCAGTACTTC. V usage is TRBV6-5 and J usage is TRBJ2-7; D possibly corresponds to TRBD1 (6 bases). This CDR3 spans 13 amino acids. Trimming took 6 bases from V and 3 from J, leaving 12 bases between them. Germline V CDR1 and CDR2: MNHEY, SVGAGI.

This clone has just a few counts. This sequence joins TRBV6-1 and TRBJ1-3; maybe TRBD1 (5 bases). From germline, CDR1 is MNHNS and CDR2 SASEGT. The CDR3 extends over 15 amino acids. With 3 bases removed from V and 0 bases from J, the gap between germline ends came to 9 bases. CDR3 amino acids: CASSEGGPSGNTIYF. CDR3 sequence (DNA): TGTGCCAGCAGTGAGGGGGGACCCTCTGGAAACACCATATATTTT.

This chain joins TRBV4-1 and TRBJ1-1; D is possibly TRBD1 (6 bases). The V end lost 4 bases, the J end lost 2 bases, and 14 bases lay between the germline ends. This CDR3 spans 15 amino acids. From germline, CDR1 is MGHRA and CDR2 YSYEKL. CDR3 sequence reads: CASSPYRDVNTEAFF. The CDR3 DNA sequence: TGCGCCAGCAGCCCCTACAGGGACGTTAACACTGAAGCTTTCTTT.

The rearrangement links TRBV6-5 to TRBJ1-2; 7 bases line up with TRBD1. CDR1 is MNHEY, CDR2 SVGAGI, per germline. Trimming at V came to 6 bases and at J to 4 bases, leaving 11 bases not matched to a gene. The CDR3 covers 15 residues. The CDR3 sequence: CASRRADRNPYGYTF. Here the CDR3 DNA reads TGTGCCAGCAGACGGGCGGACAGGAACCCCTATGGCTACACCTTC.

This chain uses TRBV30 with TRBJ2-1; 10 bases agree with TRBD1. J lost 6 bases, V lost 2 bases, and 7 bases had no gene match. Germline CDR1 reads GTSNPN; CDR2 reads SVGIG (reference sequence). The CDR3 runs 15 residues. CDR3 sequence: CAWSRPGTGVNEQFF. CDR3 DNA sequence: TGTGCCTGGAGTAGGCCCGGGACAGGGGTCAATGAGCAGTTCTTC. The full variable domain, its missing parts supplied by reference TRBV30 and TRBJ2-1, is SQTIHQWPATLVQPVGSPLSLECTVEGTSNPNLYWYRQAAGRGLQLLFYSVGIGQISSEVPQNLSASRPQDRQFILSSKKLLLSDSGFYLCAWSRPGTGVNEQFFGPGTRLTVL.

This clone was seen only once. The CDR3 bases are TGTGCCAGCAGCTTAAGTACAGGCGTGCCCATGAACACTGAAGCTTTCTTT. Residues: CASSLSTGVPMNTEAFF. The rearrangement joins TRBV7-2 to TRBJ1-1; maybe TRBD1 (5 bases). V lost 2 bases to trimming and J lost 0 bases, with 16 bases between them. Per germline, CDR1 SGHTA and CDR2 FQGNSA. The CDR3 contains 17 residues.

V and J are TRBV4-3 and TRBJ2-1; D possibly corresponds to TRBD1 (6 bases). CDR1 and CDR2 (germline): LGHNA, YSLEER. V dropped 0 bases and J dropped 6 bases, with 12 bases sitting between them. The CDR3 runs to 15 residues. CDR3 coding DNA: TGCGCCAGCAGCCAAGATCCGTCCAGGGGCAATGAGCAGTTCTTC. The encoded protein is CASSQDPSRGNEQFF.

With regard to this clone: Germline is not matched at one junction end, which may reflect a read error. V usage is TRBV7-7 and J usage is TRBJ2-2; tentatively, D is TRBD1 (6 bases). There are 15 residues in the CDR3. The germline CDR1 and CDR2 sequences are SSHAT and FNYEAQ (reference sequence). DNA for the CDR3: TGTGCTAGCAGCTTAGGTGTGGGGGCGGTCGGGGAGCTGTTTTTT. Protein sequence: CASSLGVGAVGELFF.

The V gene is TRBV10-3, the J gene TRBJ1-5; TRBD1 is a possible D gene (5 bases). Trimming stripped 3 bases from V and 7 bases from J, with 16 bases between. The CDR3 extends over 15 amino acids. Looked up from germline, CDR1 is ENHRY and CDR2 is SYGVKD. This chain's CDR3 is CAISEGSDSTQPQHF. CDR3 DNA sequence: TGTGCCATCAGTGAAGGTTCTGACAGCACGCAGCCCCAGCATTTT.